The 11 T cell receptor beta chains below all came from one sample that was sequenced in a study of blood T cells in healthy people across ages. Through a sample-barcoded 5' primer and a J-beta primer mix, a second PCR was run for about 6 to 11 cycles. One entry per CDR3 protein, called by TCRdb with MiXCR from the 5' RACE reads. Altogether about a million distinct CDR3 sequences are present, roughly two fifths being singletons, with the ten largest covering approximately 14%. Specimen: blood. These receptors all come from a man between 18 and 35 years old in good health.

J is TRBJ1-5 and V is TRBV2; 7 bases agree with TRBD1. The V gene end was trimmed by 6 bases and the J gene end by 7 bases; junction bases not matched to a gene: 9. Germline loops: CDR1 SNHLY, CDR2 FYNNEI. CDR3 length: 14 residues. The CDR3 sequence is CASSVGGGSQPQHF. Written as DNA, the CDR3 is TGTGCCAGCAGCGTAGGAGGGGGCAGCCAGCCCCAGCATTTT.

DNA of the CDR3: TGCAGTGCTAGACCCGGACAGTCCTCTGGAAACACCATATATTTT. Translating gives CSARPGQSSGNTIYF. The J gene is TRBJ1-3, the V gene TRBV20-1, with D tentatively TRBD1 (6 bases). Germline V lookup: CDR1 DFQATT, CDR2 SNEGSKA (reference sequence). Between the trimmed V and J ends, which lost 2 bases and 0 bases, there was a span of 11 bases. The CDR3 sequence is 15 residues long.

This clonotype was recorded a few times. The chain has TRBV5-6 and TRBJ2-7; no firm D call. Germline V CDR1 and CDR2: SGHDT, YYEEEE. Trimming pared 0 bases from V and 3 bases from J, leaving 16 bases between. The CDR3 sequence is 16 residues long. CDR3 DNA sequence: TGTGCCAGCAGCTTGGCTGCGCTACCGACGTTCTACGAGCAGTACTTC. Amino acid sequence: CASSLAALPTFYEQYF.

The chain joins TRBV21-1 to TRBJ1-1. TRBV21-1 is a pseudogene locus. The CDR3 loop spans 15 amino acids. The CDR3 DNA reads TGTGCCAGCAGCAAAAAGGGAACGGCACCATCTTTAACTTTCTTT. Protein: CASSKKGTAPSLTFF.

The rearrangement links TRBV29-1 to TRBJ2-7; 7 nucleotides line up with TRBD1. Germline V gene data show CDR1 as SQVTM and CDR2 as ANQGSEA. The junction had 14 bases not matched to a gene; V was cut back by 6 bases and J by 6 bases. The CDR3 has 14 residues. The DNA of the CDR3 is TGCAGCGTCGTCTCGAATTCCAGGGGGTTCGAGCAGTACTTC. Translated, it gives CSVVSNSRGFEQYF.

In nucleotides, the CDR3 is TGTGCCAGCAGCGCCGACCTGACAATGAACTATGGCTACACCTTC. Protein: CASSADLTMNYGYTF. The chain employs TRBV9 and TRBJ1-2; D remains ambiguous. The CDR3 consists of 15 residues. The ends were cut back, 3 bases at V and 2 bases at J, with 14 bases in the middle. CDR1 is SGDLS, CDR2 YYNGEE, per germline.

The chain couples TRBV5-1 to TRBJ1-2; tentative D call: TRBD1 (6 bases). The V gene's germline CDR1 is SGHRS and CDR2 YFSETQ. CDR3 length: 13 amino acids. V was clipped by 5 bases and J by 6 bases, with 14 bases between them. CDR3 DNA sequence: TGCGCCAGCAGTGCTGGGGGGCGGGATGGCTACACCTTC. Residues: CASSAGGRDGYTF.

CDR3 sequence reads: CASSLETGNEQFF. CDR3 sequence (DNA): TGCGCCAGCAGCTTGGAAACGGGTAATGAGCAGTTCTTC. This chain joins TRBV5-1 and TRBJ2-1; D call uncertain. V gave up 0 bases and J gave up 7 bases, with 8 bases separating them. Looked up from germline, CDR1 is SGHRS and CDR2 is YFSETQ. The length of the CDR3 is 13 residues.

This clonotype has a count of ten or more. The chain couples TRBV7-2 to TRBJ2-1; TRBD2 matches 9 bases. Germline V gives CDR1 SGHTA, CDR2 FQGNSA. The CDR3 is made up of 15 amino acids. V trimming: 6 bases; J trimming: 4 bases; junction bases outside the gene matches: 7. The CDR3 protein is CASSLSSGEYNEQFF. CDR3 nucleotides: TGTGCCAGCAGTTTGTCTAGCGGGGAATACAATGAGCAGTTCTTC.

A remark on this clonotype: A clone one base away is much larger, so this may be a read error. The CDR3 does not close with the conserved phenylalanine or tryptophan, likely indicating a read error. This sequence joins TRBV7-9 and TRBJ1-2; no clear D. Germline values: CDR1 SEHNR, CDR2 FQNEAQ (reference sequence). V lost 7 bases and J 4 bases, leaving 13 bases between the germline ends. CDR3 length: 13 residues. CDR3 coding DNA: TGTGCCAGCAACCTAGAGGGAGCCTATGGCTACACCTTA. Its translation: CASNLEGAYGYTL.

Only one count was recorded for this clonotype. This rearrangement joins TRBV5-1 to TRBJ2-7; D is undetermined. The end of the DNA fits TRBJ2-5 better, so the J call may be wrong. There are 14 residues in the CDR3. Germline V gene lookup returns CDR1 SGHRS and CDR2 YFSETQ. The CDR3 DNA reads as TGCGCCAGCAGCCTGCAAGCCTCTCGGGAGACCCAGTACTTC. Translated, it gives CASSLQASRETQYF.